The present T cell receptor (beta chain) was sequenced within a study of T cell clones after liver transplantation. Whole-study context: Liver transplant recipients had immunosuppression withdrawal attempted within 2 years. Three of eight recipients were HCV-positive; others had non-autoimmune, non-viral indications.

V was pared by 4 bases and J by 6 bases, with 10 bases between. Germline assignment: CDR1 ENHRY and CDR2 SYGVKD. The CDR3 totals 13 residues. Comments on this clone: Its antigen is not known.

General study points: Compared with third party-reactive sequences, donor-reactive ones declined more, independent of withdrawal success. In 5 of 8 subjects, circulating graft-donor-reactive CD4 TCRbeta sequences fell significantly after transplant.

The protocol was immunoSEQ multiplex PCR, while the TCRdb copy is restricted to in-frame clones and leaves out a portion. The data contain about 75,000 clones, around 84% of them seen just once; the ten biggest clones take up 2.1%. The rearrangement links TRBV10-3 to TRBJ1-5; tentatively, D is TRBD1 (5 bases). The receptor was isolated from a human patient who received a liver transplant. T cells may partly derive from the graft donor. This material consisted of CD4+ T cells from blood, taken less than 50 months after liver transplant. In DNA form, the CDR3 reads TGTGCCATCAGTGGCAGGGAAGGTCAGCCCCAGCATTTT. Protein sequence: CAISGREGQPQHF.